Following are 2 T cell receptor beta chains from one sample sequenced in a study of blood T cells in healthy people across ages. Next came a second PCR, run for about 7 to 12 cycles, which used a sample-barcoded 5' primer along with a J-beta primer mix. One entry per CDR3 protein, called by TCRdb with MiXCR from the 5' RACE reads. This table holds 600,000 or so distinct CDR3 sequences, roughly 20% found once. The specimen was blood. These receptors originate from a man between 65 and 85 years old in good health.

In nucleotides, the CDR3 is TGTGCCAGCAGTGAGGAGCTAGGGGAGACCCAGTACTTC. It translates to CASSEELGETQYF. V usage is TRBV2 and J usage is TRBJ2-5; D call uncertain. Deletions cut 3 bases from V and 5 bases from J, with 10 bases between. This CDR3 is 13 amino acids long. CDR1 and CDR2 (germline): SNHLY, FYNNEI.

This clonotype was detected once. The rearrangement joins TRBV4-3 to TRBJ1-1; 9 positions match TRBD1. V shed 0 bases and J 4 bases; nucleotides not matched to a gene: 6. Germline V CDR1 and CDR2: LGHNA, YSLEER. The CDR3 loop spans 16 amino acids. DNA for the CDR3: TGCGCCAGCAGCCAAGATTTTGGACAGGGGACCACTGAAGCTTTCTTT. This gives the protein CASSQDFGQGTTEAFF.